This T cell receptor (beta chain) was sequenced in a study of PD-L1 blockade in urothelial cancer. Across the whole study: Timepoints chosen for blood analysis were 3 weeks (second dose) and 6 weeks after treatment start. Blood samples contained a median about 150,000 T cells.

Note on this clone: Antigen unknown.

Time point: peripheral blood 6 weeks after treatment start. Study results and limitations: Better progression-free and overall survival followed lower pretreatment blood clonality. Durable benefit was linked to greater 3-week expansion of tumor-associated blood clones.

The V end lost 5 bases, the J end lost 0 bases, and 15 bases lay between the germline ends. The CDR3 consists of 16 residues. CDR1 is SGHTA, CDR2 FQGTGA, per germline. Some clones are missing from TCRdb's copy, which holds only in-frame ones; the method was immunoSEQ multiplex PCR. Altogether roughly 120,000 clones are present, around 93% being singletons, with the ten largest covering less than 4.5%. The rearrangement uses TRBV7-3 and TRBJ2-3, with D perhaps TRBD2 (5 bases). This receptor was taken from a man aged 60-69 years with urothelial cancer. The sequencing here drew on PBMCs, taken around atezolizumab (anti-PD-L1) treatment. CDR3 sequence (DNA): TGTGCCAGCAGCGGACTGGGCGACACCAGCACAGATACGCAGTATTTT. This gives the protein CASSGLGDTSTDTQYF.